This T cell receptor beta chain is from a study of shared clonotypes between healthy human individuals. The method was immunoSEQ multiplex PCR; TCRdb's version includes in-frame clones alone and lacks a portion of them. The sample consists of nearly 2 million clones, about 95% of them appearing once. Selected positively for CCR7 and CD45RO-negative, naive CD8 cells excluded terminally differentiated effector memory CD45RA+ cells. CDR1 MDHEN and CDR2 SYDVKM come from the germline V gene. Trimming cost V 3 bases and J 8 bases, with 13 bases left between them. This CDR3 comprises 14 residues. This chain joins TRBV28 and TRBJ1-4; D unclear. The sequenced material came from naive CD8+ T cells sorted from blood. This sequence originates from a man aged 18 to 29 in good health. DNA of the CDR3: TGTGCCAGCAGTTTGGGTTATAGCGACGAAAAACTGTTTTTT. Translated: CASSLGYSDEKLFF.